Sequencing of this T cell receptor (beta chain) was carried out in a study of CD8 T cells in ankylosing spondylitis. Germline V lookup: CDR1 DFQATT, CDR2 SNEGSKA (reference sequence). CDR3 length: 16 amino acids. V was clipped by 6 bases and J by 2 bases; unmatched bases: 14. This clonotype was observed a few times. TCRdb fed the 5' RACE reads into MiXCR, producing one record per CDR3 protein. The sample has 200,000 or so distinct CDR3 sequences; more than 25% are singletons. Sequencing input: blood, either unsorted or a sorted T cell fraction (not recorded which). V and J are TRBV20-1 and TRBJ1-2, with 8 bases that match TRBD1. This sequence was found in a male donor with ankylosing spondylitis or in good health (not recorded which). The DNA for the CDR3 is TGCAGTGCGCAGGAACCGACAGGGGCCTTAAACTATGGCTACACCTTC. Translated: CSAQEPTGALNYGYTF.